The subject of this entry is one TCR beta chain. A read error may produce the germline difference seen at one junction end. TCRbeta libraries were built with three rounds of nested PCR, modified from ARM-PCR. TCRdb reprocessed the multiplex PCR reads via MiXCR and lists one record per CDR3 protein. The repertoire holds about 80,000 distinct CDR3 sequences, with approximately 81% as singletons. The data are from a study of tumor and adjacent non-tumor tissue in lung cancer. Overall study context: Aged about 31 to 80 years, patients included roughly ten men and a few women with stage I to III disease.

This sample's RNA came from whole unsorted tissue. The normal lung tissue was taken more than 3 cm from the tumor edge. Newly diagnosed lung cancer patients had thoracic surgery in China, August–late 2014, without prior chemotherapy. The CDR3 totals 16 residues. Germline V gene data show CDR1 as MNHEY and CDR2 as SVGEGT. The sequence was obtained from a man in his fifties or sixties with non-small cell lung cancer. The V call is TRBV6-2 or TRBV6-3, the J call TRBJ2-3; 12 nucleotides line up with TRBD2. Sequencing used distant non-tumor lung tissue. The CDR3 here is CASSQALAGGTDTQYF. For the CDR3, the DNA is TGTGCCAGCAGTCAAGCACTAGCGGGAGGTACAGATACGCAATATTTT.